This T cell receptor (beta chain) was documented in a study of identical twins. Study-wide findings and caveats: Cord blood beta clonotypes present at high abundance carried fewer insertions; no such pattern appeared in memory repertoires.

This CDR3 is built from 13 residues. V dropped 2 bases and J dropped 3 bases, with 7 bases sitting between them. The germline V gene has CDR1 SEHNR and CDR2 FQNEAQ (reference sequence). A universal primer site was created by template switching, with the cDNA bearing unique molecular identifiers. From the 5' RACE reads, TCRdb called clonotypes with MiXCR, one entry per CDR3 protein. The table shows more than 600,000 distinct CDR3 sequences, with roughly 18% occurring only once. This clonotype has at least ten counts. Its matching antigen is unknown. Another study also made use of these data, one on T cells expressing NK-cell markers. According to that study: With respect to HCMV, seven of the eight sequenced donors were seropositive, and one was seronegative. The same clonotypes also predominated in the CD3+CD56-NKG2C+ fraction of a few donors.

The clonotype originates from a woman aged 18-29 years in good health. The material sequenced was PBMCs. V gene TRBV7-9 combines with J gene TRBJ1-2; no definite D call. This CDR3 reads CASSLSGYYGYTF. DNA for the CDR3: TGTGCCAGCAGCTTAAGCGGCTACTATGGCTACACCTTC.